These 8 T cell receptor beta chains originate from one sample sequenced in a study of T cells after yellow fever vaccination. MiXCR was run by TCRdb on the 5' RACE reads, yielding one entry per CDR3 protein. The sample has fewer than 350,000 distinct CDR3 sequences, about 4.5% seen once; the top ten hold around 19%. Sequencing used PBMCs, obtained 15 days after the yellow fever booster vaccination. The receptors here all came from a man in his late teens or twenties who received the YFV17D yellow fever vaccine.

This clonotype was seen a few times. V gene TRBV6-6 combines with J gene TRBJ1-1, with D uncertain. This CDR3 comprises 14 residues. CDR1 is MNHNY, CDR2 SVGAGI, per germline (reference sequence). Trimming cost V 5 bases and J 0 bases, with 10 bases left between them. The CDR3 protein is CASSRNRVNTEAFF. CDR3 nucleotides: TGTGCCAGCAGTAGAAATCGGGTGAACACTGAAGCTTTCTTT.

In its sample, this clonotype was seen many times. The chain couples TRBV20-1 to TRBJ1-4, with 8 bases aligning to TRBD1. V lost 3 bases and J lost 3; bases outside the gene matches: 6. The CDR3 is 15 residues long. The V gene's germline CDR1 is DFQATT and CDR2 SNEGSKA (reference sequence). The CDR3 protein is CSASDAGQANEKLFF. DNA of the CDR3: TGCAGTGCTAGTGATGCGGGACAGGCTAATGAAAAACTGTTTTTT.

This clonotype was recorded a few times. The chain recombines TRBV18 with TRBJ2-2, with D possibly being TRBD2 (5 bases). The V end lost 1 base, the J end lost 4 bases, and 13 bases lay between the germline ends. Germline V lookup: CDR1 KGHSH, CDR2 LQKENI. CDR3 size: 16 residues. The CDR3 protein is CASSPQRTGITGELFF. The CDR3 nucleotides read TGTGCCAGCTCACCACAGAGGACCGGGATCACCGGGGAGCTGTTTTTT. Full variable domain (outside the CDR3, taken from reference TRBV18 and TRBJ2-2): NAGVMQNPRHLVRRRGQEARLRCSPMKGHSHVYWYRQLPEEGLKFMVYLQKENIIDESGMPKERFSAEFPKEGPSILRIQQVVRGDSAAYFCASSPQRTGITGELFFGEGSRLTVL.

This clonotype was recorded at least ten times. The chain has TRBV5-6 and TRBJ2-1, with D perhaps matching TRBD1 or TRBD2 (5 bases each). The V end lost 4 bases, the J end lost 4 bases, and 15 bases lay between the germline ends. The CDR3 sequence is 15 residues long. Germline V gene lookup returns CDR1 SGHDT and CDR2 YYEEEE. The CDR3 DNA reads TGTGCCAGCAGCGAGTTTGGGACGCCGTACAATGAGCAGTTCTTC. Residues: CASSEFGTPYNEQFF.

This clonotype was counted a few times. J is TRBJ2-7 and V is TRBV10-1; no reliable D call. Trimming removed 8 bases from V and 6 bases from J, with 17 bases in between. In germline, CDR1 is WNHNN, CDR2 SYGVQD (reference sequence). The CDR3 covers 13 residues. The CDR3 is CASDTRWDIEQYF. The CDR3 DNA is TGCGCCAGCGATACCCGCTGGGATATCGAGCAGTACTTC.

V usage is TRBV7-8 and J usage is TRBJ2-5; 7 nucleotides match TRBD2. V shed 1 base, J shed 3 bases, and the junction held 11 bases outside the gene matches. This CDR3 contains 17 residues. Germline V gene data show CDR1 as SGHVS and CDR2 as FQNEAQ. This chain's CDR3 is CASSLDPAGMVKETQYF. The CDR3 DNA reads TGTGCCAGCAGCTTAGACCCAGCGGGGATGGTAAAAGAGACCCAGTACTTC.

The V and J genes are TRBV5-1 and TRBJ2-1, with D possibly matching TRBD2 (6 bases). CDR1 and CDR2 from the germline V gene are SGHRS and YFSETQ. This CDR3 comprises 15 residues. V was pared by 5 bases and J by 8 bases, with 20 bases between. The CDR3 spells CASSRTHLGGDEQFF. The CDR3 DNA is TGCGCCAGCAGTCGAACCCACCTGGGAGGCGATGAGCAGTTCTTC.

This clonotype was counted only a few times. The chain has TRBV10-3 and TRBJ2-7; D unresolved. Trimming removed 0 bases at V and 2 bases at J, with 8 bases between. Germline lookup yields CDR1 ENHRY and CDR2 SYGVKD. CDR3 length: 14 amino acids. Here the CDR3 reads CAISESDRAYEQYF. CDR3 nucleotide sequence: TGTGCCATCAGTGAGTCGGACCGGGCCTACGAGCAGTACTTC.